The source of this T cell receptor (beta chain) is a study of cytomegalovirus exposure and HLA in healthy donors (dated by TCRdb to 2016 to 2017). With regard to the full study: An earlier analysis of some 550 of the donors reported approximately 300 Gb of sequence data and 100 million to 130 million unique TCR beta sequences from roughly 200 million T cells. A later genetic analysis used genome-wide SNP genotypes for 398 of the 666 donors, treating that subset as a discovery cohort. Among roughly 370 genotyped donors of the cohort, an average of about 240,000 unique TCR beta nucleotide sequences were sequenced per donor, around a sixth of them non-productive. Rather than drawing on any new phenotypic data, the later analysis identified candidate immune exposures from TCR beta sequences and the way those sequences occurred across donors. About five DR-DQ haplotypes were handled as single units for association and clustering, since linkage in the cohort was strong. The aim of the study was to test whether cataloging public T cell receptors could identify signatures of past pathogen exposure. To study patterns of TCR occurrence, a later analysis re-analyzed previously published TCR beta repertoires from 550 to 800 donors and added high-resolution HLA genotyping. High-throughput TCR immunosequencing, statistical association of individual TCRs with disease status, and machine learning were combined to predict cytomegalovirus infection status. Typing coverage differed by locus: A, B, C, DRB1 and DQB1 were typed in roughly 620-630 donors, DQA1 in approximately 520, DPA1 in 600 to 610, and DPB1 in 400 to 480. Approximately 330 gigabases of sequencing data and 91 million or so unique TCR sequences made up an early release that covered fewer than 650 HLA-typed donors. Class I and class II HLA loci were covered by the typing at four-digit resolution. Donor age, sex, ethnicity and CMV serostatus were collected together with the repertoire data. The genetic ancestry cluster associated with self-reported Caucasian donors included 70% to 85% of the 300 to 450 genotyped donors. In addition to the first cohort of about 650 subjects, a separate validation cohort of 100 to 150 different subjects was used. Every discovery cohort repertoire had been produced on one sequencing platform. The study profiled the T cell repertoires of under 700 subjects by immunosequencing and related them to cytomegalovirus serostatus. An earlier analysis of more than 450 of the donors used high-throughput TCR beta sequencing to judge whether each TCR beta V gene segment behaved as functional or pseudogenic.

In total, 600 or so healthy bone marrow donors made up the cohort. At the time of sampling, every cohort member was nominally healthy, though immune exposures that went unrecorded were likely present. The donor was CMV seropositive and belonged to the group of 250 to 300 seropositive cohort members. Every donor gave a peripheral blood sample, and the peripheral blood mononuclear cells from that sample were used for TCR beta sequencing. The Qiagen DNeasy Blood Extraction Kit was used to extract genomic DNA from the blood cell samples. Library prep was done by the immunoSEQ multiplex PCR assay. The multiplex PCR relied on a mix of 60 forward primers for TCR Vbeta segments and 13 reverse primers for TCR Jbeta segments. The CDR3 region of rearranged TCR beta genes was amplified from genomic DNA by a multiplex PCR assay. Amplified TCR beta libraries were sequenced as 87-base-pair reads on the Illumina HiSeq System. In the paper's pipeline: In a later analysis, roughly 80 million unique TCR beta chains were counted across the 690 or so repertoires, and roughly 11 million of these chains were shared by at least two donors. Raw reads were error-corrected and collapsed into unique sequences with a nearest-neighbor algorithm that merged closely related sequences to remove PCR and sequencing errors. V, D and J gene segments were assigned by aligning CDR3 sequences to IMGT reference sequences. For a sequence to be retained, a match of at least six nucleotides to both a V gene segment and a J gene segment was required. A rearrangement was called productive if the CDR3 had no stop codons and remained in frame with V and J, and every other rearrangement was called non-productive. CDR3 was defined by IMGT convention, running from the second conserved V-encoded cysteine to the conserved J-encoded phenylalanine. The earlier analysis of 587 of the donors excluded sequences that lacked an unambiguous match to a single V gene segment. An earlier analysis of a few hundred of the donors classified V segments as functional when productive rearrangements were above 56.7% and as segregating when the standard deviation between donors was above 5%. A statistical classification framework was developed to diagnose cytomegalovirus status using the catalog of TCR beta chain sequences. A later analysis assigned V and J genes by comparing TCR nucleotide sequences with IMGT/GENE-DB human TR gene sequences. The TCRdist pipeline was used in a later analysis to assign CDR3 sequences and most-parsimonious VDJ recombination scenarios. A later analysis defined each TCR beta chain by its CDR3 amino acid sequence plus V-gene family, and excluded reads lacking a unique V-gene family. As a way to deal with suspected cross-contamination and a sequencing artifact, a later analysis dropped 450 to 600 nucleotide sequences that were highly shared and had low generation probability. A later analysis calculated a clonal expansion index for each public chain from normalized within-repertoire ranks of inferred template counts. A later analysis computed generation probabilities with a VDJ recombination model fitted to out-of-frame rearrangements, and checked the results against IGoR. In a later analysis, hypergeometric tests were used to score TCR-TCR, TCR-HLA and TCR-CMV co-occurrence, with a repertoire-size bias correction applied to TCR pairs. A later analysis estimated false discovery rates by permuting HLA or CMV assignments 20 times. In a later analysis, co-occurring TCRs were grouped with DBSCAN, and TCRdist sequence similarity was added when clustering was performed within HLA-allele-positive subsets. For co-occurrence clustering, repertoires with fewer than 30,000 or more than 120,000 public chains were excluded, along with a handful of repertoires with anomalous nucleotide sharing. In its TCRdb copy, this immuneACCESS table keeps in-frame sequences only and misses some clones. Where compared with another copy, unresolved V genes explain less than half of these, and the others have no known cause. Clonal size and the V and J genes are those of that table, whereas D and trimming came from the DNA. Across this sample there are 100,000 to 150,000 clones, with roughly a tenth seen only once. 4.5% to 5% of the sample rests with the top ten.

Trimming removed 2 bases from V and 2 bases from J; the gene matches leave 4 bases unexplained. Based on the germline V gene, the CDR1 and CDR2 sequences are SGHRS and YFSETQ. From its cysteine to its phenylalanine, the CDR3 spans 14 amino acids. The kept DNA is CDR3 alone, 42 bases in frame from the first base. Turning to this clone: This receptor's antigen is unknown. Base quality data are lacking; no much larger clone is found one base away.

Results and caveats for the whole study, not just this receptor: In an earlier analysis of 500 to 650 of the donors, most TCR beta V segments appeared in productive rearrangements about 90% or about 30% of the time, broadly matching IMGT annotations. Specific HLA alleles were associated with roughly 16,000 TCR beta sequences at a false discovery rate of 0.05 in a later analysis. Because counts were too low, roughly 16 rarely observed V segments, including chromosome 9 orphons, were excluded from the earlier analysis of a few hundred of the donors. Most TCR sequences were seen in very few donors, while some public TCRs were found in many individuals. Cytomegalovirus status was reported to be diagnosed by the classifier with high specificity and sensitivity in both the original and validation cohorts. A later genetic analysis associated a missense DCLRE1C variant with V-gene and J-gene trimming of TCR beta chains, and an independent cohort replicated the association. A total of fewer than 200 TCR beta chains were listed by the study as associated with cytomegalovirus. Some IMGT-functional V segments, including TRBV6-2 and TRBV6-3, could not be told apart with the 87-base-pair reads, so those segments were excluded. A further reported finding was that TCR beta sequences accurately predicted the HLA-A and HLA-B alleles for most subjects in the first cohort. The cohort was sequenced for TCR beta chains only, and without alpha or paired-chain data the features that could be detected were limited. In a later genetic analysis, fewer N-insertions in productive TCRs were reported among donors in an Asian-associated ancestry cluster than the roughly 700-donor mean. Because HLA typing was missing for some donors at each locus, association tests included only the typed subset. Presence/absence analyses assumed roughly uniform sequencing depth across donors, an assumption that may not hold. Strong co-occurrence of HLA alleles, especially DR and DQ, made assigning TCR associations to individual alleles difficult. A later analysis found that most CMV-associated TCR beta chains appeared HLA-restricted, with HLA associations seemingly driven largely by CMV exposure. Immune exposure information for the cohort was limited to CMV serostatus. According to the authors, the approach could potentially be generalized to other disease states and immunological phenotypes. A few of the identified cytomegalovirus-associated TCR beta chains were confirmed in vitro to be specific for cytomegalovirus antigens. Correlated functional status among segregating V segments might be attributable to linkage disequilibrium, but an unknown experimental factor could not be ruled out. A cluster of highly shared sequence variants was judged likely to be a technical artifact of the sequencing pipeline. Compared with equally common non-associated chains, HLA-associated TCR beta chains in a later analysis were more clonally expanded and had lower generation probabilities. A later analysis reported that several top co-occurrence clusters appeared linked to parvovirus B19, influenza, CMV and Epstein-Barr virus. In a later analysis, the rate of TCR association differed among HLA loci, with DRB1 alleles having the most associated TCRs and HLA-C alleles having the fewest.

The source is a woman in her late teens or twenties in good health and CMV-seropositive. Source material: PBMCs. The V gene is TRBV5-1 and the J gene is TRBJ2-7; 7 bases in the junction line up with TRBD1. The CDR3 loop reads CASSLGGKPYEQYF. The bases are TGCGCCAGCAGCTTAGGGGGCAAGCCCTACGAGCAGTACTTC.